The entry below gives a single T cell receptor (beta chain) sequence along with its context. Its antigen remains unknown. The CDR3 spans 15 residues. Germline V gene sequence: CDR1 SGHTA, CDR2 FQGNSA. V was clipped by 2 bases and J by 7 bases; unmatched bases: 9. The data stem from a study of blood T cells in healthy people across ages. Study-wide results and caveats: The diversity estimates, figures obtained from one million T cells, were considered underestimates. Relative to aged donors, long-lived donors carried more naive CD4+ cells and displayed higher diversity.

It was with a sample-barcoded 5' primer and a J-beta primer mix that a second PCR of roughly 7 to 12 cycles was run. A minimum of 2.5 million CDR3-containing paired-end reads was obtained for each sample. TCRdb passed the 5' RACE reads through MiXCR, listing each CDR3 protein once. The profile shows some 900,000 distinct CDR3 sequences, around 49% of them singletons. This chain links TRBV7-2 with TRBJ2-7; 9 nucleotides line up with TRBD2. Sequencing was performed on blood. The clonotype originates from a man aged 30-40 years in good health. The CDR3 DNA reads TGTGCCAGCAGCTTATGGTCTAGACTAGCGGTTGAGCAGTACTTC. It codes for CASSLWSRLAVEQYF.